The rows below give T cell receptor beta chains drawn from one sample of a study of vaccination and CD4 T cells after COVID-19. TCRdb itself ran the PCR reads through MiXCR, one entry per CDR3 protein. The table includes some 14,000 distinct CDR3 sequences, about 60% detected once. Their antigens are not known. Sequences were obtained from CD4+ T cells from blood, cultured in vitro. These receptors came from a human donor who had recovered from COVID-19. Both conserved end residues are part of each CDR3. The order of the fields is clone size, D gene, V gene, J gene, CDR3 protein, CDR3 DNA. The D gene is left open where the match is weak. Only some rows state a clone size, as once, few, many or a class for expanded clones.

>.|TRBD2|TRBV30|TRBJ2-3
CAWERKGLAGGTQYF
TGTGCCTGGGAAAGAAAGGGACTAGCGGGAGGTACGCAGTATTTT
>.|.|TRBV5-4|TRBJ2-3
CASSLGARRTQYF
TGTGCCAGCAGCTTGGGTGCTCGCCGGACGCAGTATTTT
>once|.|TRBV20-1|TRBJ2-3
CSVLLGVDTQYF
TGCAGTGTTCTACTGGGGGTAGATACGCAGTATTTT
>few|TRBD1|TRBV6-1|TRBJ1-2
CASSEGAGGIYGYTF
TGTGCCAGCAGTGAAGGGGCAGGGGGCATCTATGGCTACACCTTC
>few|.|TRBV20-1|TRBJ1-2
CSTGTNYGYTF
TGCAGCACCGGGACAAACTATGGCTACACCTTC
>few|TRBD2|TRBV20-1|TRBJ2-1
CRAEREGYGEQFF
TGCAGGGCTGAGCGGGAGGGTTATGGTGAGCAGTTCTTC
>.|TRBD1|TRBV30|TRBJ1-6
CAWSVLTGTVSPLHF
TGTGCCTGGAGTGTCTTAACCGGGACAGTCTCACCCCTCCACTTT
>.|.|TRBV7-3|TRBJ1-3
CASSLGTSLGNTIYF
TGTGCCAGCAGCTTGGGAACCTCACTTGGAAACACCATATATTTT
>.|.|TRBV7-2|TRBJ2-6
CASSITGARFPNVLTF
TGTGCCAGCAGCATTACCGGGGCCAGATTTCCAAACGTCCTGACTTTC
>.|.|TRBV10-3|TRBJ1-2
CAITDSGRGDYGYTF
TGTGCCATCACCGACTCGGGCAGGGGTGACTATGGCTACACCTTC
>.|.|TRBV12-3/TRBV12-4|TRBJ1-1
CASSLVTVEAFF
TGTGCCAGCAGTTTAGTAACAGTTGAAGCTTTCTTT
>.|.|TRBV2|TRBJ2-7
CASRPRRGYEQYF
TGTGCCAGCAGGCCTAGGCGCGGCTACGAGCAGTACTTC
>.|TRBD1|TRBV11-3|TRBJ1-1
CASSPRDRVTEAFF
TGTGCCAGCAGCCCCCGGGACAGGGTCACTGAAGCTTTCTTT
>once|.|TRBV7-9|TRBJ1-5
CASSPSASNQPQHF
TGTGCCAGCAGCCCCTCCGCTAGCAATCAGCCCCAGCATTTT
>.|TRBD1|TRBV29-1|TRBJ1-2
CSVADRASGYTF
TGCAGCGTTGCGGACAGGGCGTCCGGCTACACCTTC
>.|.|TRBV6-1|TRBJ1-2
CASSPGGGSNYGYTF
TGTGCCAGCAGTCCCGGAGGGGGGTCCAACTATGGCTACACCTTC
>few|.|TRBV19|TRBJ1-5
CASSMIQGGQPQHF
TGTGCCAGTAGTATGATACAGGGTGGACAGCCCCAGCATTTT
>large|TRBD1|TRBV7-2|TRBJ1-2
CASTSWDRGWGYTF
TGTGCCAGCACCTCGTGGGACAGGGGATGGGGCTACACCTTC
>.|TRBD1|TRBV10-3|TRBJ1-2
CAINPTYPGTGLF
TGTGCCATCAACCCAACTTACCCAGGGACAGGGCTGTTC
>.|TRBD1|TRBV28|TRBJ1-2
CASSNLQGVFVYGYTF
TGTGCCAGCAGTAACCTTCAGGGGGTCTTCGTGTATGGCTACACCTTC
>medium-sized|.|TRBV19|TRBJ1-5
CASSISAQPQHF
TGTGCCAGTAGTATCAGTGCACAGCCCCAGCATTTT
>few|.|TRBV6-1|TRBJ2-3
CASRRLREGDTQYF
TGTGCCAGCAGGCGGCTCAGGGAAGGGGATACGCAGTATTTT
>few|.|TRBV30|TRBJ2-5
CAWRVGETQYF
TGTGCCTGGAGGGTTGGAGAGACCCAGTACTTC
>.|.|TRBV24-1|TRBJ2-5
CATSGDSGTQYF
TGTGCCACCAGTGGGGATTCAGGGACCCAGTACTTC
>.|.|TRBV10-1|TRBJ2-3
CASSGAQETQYF
TGCGCCAGCAGCGGGGCACAAGAGACGCAGTATTTT
>.|.|TRBV24-1|TRBJ2-1
CATSDPRVGWEFF
TGTGCCACCAGTGACCCTCGGGTCGGGTGGGAGTTCTTC
>few|.|TRBV25-1|TRBJ2-3
CASSAVVDTQYF
TGTGCCAGCAGTGCAGTAGTAGATACGCAGTATTTT
>.|.|TRBV11-1|TRBJ1-2
CASSLVGANGYTF
TGTGCCAGCAGCTTAGTTGGTGCTAATGGCTACACCTTC
>.|TRBD1|TRBV20-1|TRBJ1-5
CSARDRDLGPQHF
TGCAGTGCTCGGGACAGGGATCTAGGGCCCCAGCATTTT
>few|TRBD1|TRBV19|TRBJ1-2
CASSLEGQGLSLGYTF
TGTGCCAGTAGTTTAGAGGGACAGGGATTAAGTCTTGGCTACACCTTC
>.|.|TRBV14|TRBJ1-1
CASSQAAGIMNTEAFF
TGTGCCAGCAGCCAAGCGGCAGGGATCATGAACACTGAAGCTTTCTTT
>.|TRBD1|TRBV6-5|TRBJ2-5
CASSFQGDETQYF
TGTGCCAGCAGTTTTCAGGGGGATGAGACCCAGTACTTC
>few|.|TRBV24-1|TRBJ1-2
CATSDSRSNYGYTF
TGTGCCACCAGTGACAGTCGGTCCAACTATGGCTACACCTTC
>.|.|TRBV15|TRBJ1-5
CATSRVNQPQHF
TGTGCCACCAGCAGAGTCAATCAGCCCCAGCATTTT
>once|.|TRBV7-2|TRBJ2-6
CASSLRGYSGANVLTF
TGTGCCAGCAGCTTACGTGGGTACTCTGGGGCCAACGTCCTGACTTTC